This TCR beta chain was recovered during a study of blood T cell repertoires in COVID-19. During active infection, Seattle patients enrolled and were then monitored through disease. Original data processing: Reference gene primer amplification gave estimated nucleated cell counts. Sequenced by immunoSEQ multiplex PCR; TCRdb stores in-frame clones only, minus some. That table supplies the V and J calls and clone size; D and trimming were determined from the DNA. This table has over 150,000 clones, approximately 83% appearing once. From germline, CDR1 is SEHNR and CDR2 FQNEAQ (reference sequence). CDR3 length: 15 residues. V was clipped by 3 bases and J by 0 bases; unmatched bases: 1.

This chain uses TRBV7-9 with TRBJ1-1; 10 nucleotides agree with TRBD1. Sequenced input: peripheral blood. The TCR was taken from a middle-aged woman with COVID-19, enrolled during active disease. CDR3 bases: TGTGCCAGCAGCTTGGGACAGGGGATGAACACTGAAGCTTTCTTT. Translating gives CASSLGQGMNTEAFF. Complete variable domain (other parts from reference TRBV7-9 and TRBJ1-1): DTGVSQNPRHKITKRGQNVTFRCDPISEHNRLYWYRQTLGQGPEFLTYFQNEAQLEKSRLLSDRFSAERPKGSFSTLEIQRTEQGDSAMYLCASSLGQGMNTEAFFGQGTRLTVV.